This T cell receptor beta chain was recovered during a study of esophageal squamous cell carcinoma under preoperative chemotherapy. Study background: TCR repertoires were profiled from both peripheral blood T cells and tumor-infiltrating lymphocytes.

The time point is: after preoperative PTX-NDP chemotherapy. Patients received paclitaxel-nedaplatin as preoperative chemotherapy before surgery. This clonotype appeared a single time. The antigen remains undetermined. One entry per CDR3 protein results from TCRdb running MiXCR on the PCR reads. The top ten hold under 35% of the sample, which has roughly 18,000 distinct CDR3 sequences, just over 45% seen once. The CDR3 runs 15 residues. Germline V gene sequence: CDR1 MRHNA, CDR2 SNTAGT. Trimming took 2 bases from V and 6 from J; bases not matched to a gene: 6. Broader study findings: Tumor-infiltrating lymphocytes showed no significant post-chemotherapy TCR diversity increase, unlike peripheral T cells. Clonal contraction, more than amplification, hit abundant clones after paclitaxel-nedaplatin.

The specimen was obtained from a patient given preoperative chemotherapy. The chain employs TRBV6-4 and TRBJ2-2; TRBD2 agrees at 7 bases. The sequence was obtained from a human donor with esophageal squamous cell carcinoma. The donor label of this sample is uncertain. The CDR3 loop is CASSDLARESGELFF. The CDR3 coding sequence is TGTGCCAGCAGTGACCTGGCGCGGGAGTCCGGGGAGCTGTTTTTT.